One T cell receptor (beta chain) is described in this entry. The data stem from a study of blood T cell repertoires in COVID-19. Study-wide background: Nucleic acid was either cDNA or gDNA, and it came from T cells, B-cell-depleted T cells, or PBMCs.

The authors' processing: From reference gene primer amplification, estimates of nucleated cell counts were derived. The protocol was immunoSEQ multiplex PCR, while the TCRdb copy is restricted to in-frame clones and leaves out a portion. Clone size and V and J calls were adopted from that table, with D and trimming inferred from the DNA. Of some 140,000 clones in the sample, around 78% are singletons; the top ten hold under 2%. The germline gives CDR1 MNHEY, CDR2 SVGAGI. This CDR3 has 13 amino acids. The J segment lost 6 bases and the V segment lost 8 bases, leaving 10 bases of the junction unmatched.

Sequencing was performed on peripheral blood. This sequence originates from an elderly man with acute or convalescent COVID-19. This rearrangement joins TRBV6-5 to TRBJ2-7, with 7 nucleotides matching TRBD2. This CDR3 is CASLLSGNGEQYF. The CDR3 DNA follows: TGTGCCAGCCTTCTGAGCGGGAATGGCGAGCAGTACTTC.